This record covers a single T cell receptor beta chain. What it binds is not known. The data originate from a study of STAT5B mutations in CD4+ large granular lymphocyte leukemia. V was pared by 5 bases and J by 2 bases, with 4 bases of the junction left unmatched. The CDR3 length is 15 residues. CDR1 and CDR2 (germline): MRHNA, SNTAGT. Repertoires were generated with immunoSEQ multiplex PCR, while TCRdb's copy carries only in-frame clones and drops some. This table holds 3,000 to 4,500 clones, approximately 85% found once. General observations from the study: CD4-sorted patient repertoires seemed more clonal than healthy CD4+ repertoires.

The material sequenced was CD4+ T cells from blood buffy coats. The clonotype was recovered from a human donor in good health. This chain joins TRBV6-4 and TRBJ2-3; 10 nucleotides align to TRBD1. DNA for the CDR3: TGTGCCAGCAGTCCCGGACAGGGGGACACAGATACGCAGTATTTT. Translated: CASSPGQGDTDTQYF.